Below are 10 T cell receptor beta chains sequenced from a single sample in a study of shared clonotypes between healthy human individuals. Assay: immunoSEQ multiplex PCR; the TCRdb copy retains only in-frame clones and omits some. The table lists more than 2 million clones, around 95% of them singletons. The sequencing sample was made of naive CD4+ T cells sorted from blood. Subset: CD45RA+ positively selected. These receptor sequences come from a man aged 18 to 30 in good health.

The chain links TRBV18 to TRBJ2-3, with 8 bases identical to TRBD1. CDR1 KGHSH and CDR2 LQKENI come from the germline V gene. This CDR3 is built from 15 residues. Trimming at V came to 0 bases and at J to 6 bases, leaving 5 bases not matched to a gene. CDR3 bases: TGTGCCAGCTCACCACCGGACAGGGCCCGGGATACGCAGTATTTT. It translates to CASSPPDRARDTQYF. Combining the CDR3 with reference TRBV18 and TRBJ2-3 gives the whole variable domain NAGVMQNPRHLVRRRGQEARLRCSPMKGHSHVYWYRQLPEEGLKFMVYLQKENIIDESGMPKERFSAEFPKEGPSILRIQQVVRGDSAAYFCASSPPDRARDTQYFGPGTRLTVL.

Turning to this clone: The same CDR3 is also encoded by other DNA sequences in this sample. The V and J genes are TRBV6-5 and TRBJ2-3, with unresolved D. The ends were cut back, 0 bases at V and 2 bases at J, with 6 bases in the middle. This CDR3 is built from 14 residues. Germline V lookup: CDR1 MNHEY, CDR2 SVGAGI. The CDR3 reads CASSYSRNTDTQYF. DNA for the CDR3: TGTGCCAGCAGTTACTCGAGGAACACAGATACGCAGTATTTT.

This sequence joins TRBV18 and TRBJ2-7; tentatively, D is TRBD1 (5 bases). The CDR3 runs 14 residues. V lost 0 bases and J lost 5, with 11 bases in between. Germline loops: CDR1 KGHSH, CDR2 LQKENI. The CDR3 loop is CASSPPARVNEQYF. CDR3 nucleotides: TGTGCCAGCTCACCACCGGCCAGGGTGAACGAGCAGTACTTC.

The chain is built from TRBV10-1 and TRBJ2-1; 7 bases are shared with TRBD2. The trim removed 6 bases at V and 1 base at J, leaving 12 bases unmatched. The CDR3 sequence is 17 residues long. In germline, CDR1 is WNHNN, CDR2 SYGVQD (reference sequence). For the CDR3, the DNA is TGCGCCAGCAGAATGAGGGTGGAAGCGGGGTCCTACAATGAGCAGTTCTTC. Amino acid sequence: CASRMRVEAGSYNEQFF.

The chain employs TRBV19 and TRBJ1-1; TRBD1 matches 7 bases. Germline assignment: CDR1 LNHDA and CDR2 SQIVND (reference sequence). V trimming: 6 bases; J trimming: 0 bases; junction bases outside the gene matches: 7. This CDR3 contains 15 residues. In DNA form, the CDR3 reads TGTGCCAGTAGCAGAACCGGGACAGTGAACACTGAAGCTTTCTTT. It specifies CASSRTGTVNTEAFF.

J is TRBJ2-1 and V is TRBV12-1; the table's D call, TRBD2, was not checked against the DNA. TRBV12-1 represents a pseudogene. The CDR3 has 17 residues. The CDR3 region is CASSPPGLAINYNEQFF. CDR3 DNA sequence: TGTGCCAGCAGTCCTCCGGGACTAGCGATTAACTACAATGAGCAGTTCTTC.

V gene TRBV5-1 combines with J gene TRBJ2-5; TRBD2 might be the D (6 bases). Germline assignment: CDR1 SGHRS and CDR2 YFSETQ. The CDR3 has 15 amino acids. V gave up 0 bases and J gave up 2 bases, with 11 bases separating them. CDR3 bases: TGCGCCAGCAGCTTGGGCCTGACTAGGCAAGAGACCCAGTACTTC. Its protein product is CASSLGLTRQETQYF.

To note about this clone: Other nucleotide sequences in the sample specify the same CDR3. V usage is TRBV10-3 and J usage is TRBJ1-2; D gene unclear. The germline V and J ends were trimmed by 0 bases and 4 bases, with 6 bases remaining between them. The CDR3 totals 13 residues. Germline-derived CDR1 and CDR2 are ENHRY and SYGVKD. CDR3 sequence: CAISESPGYGYTF. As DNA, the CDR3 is TGTGCCATCAGTGAGTCGCCAGGCTATGGCTACACCTTC.

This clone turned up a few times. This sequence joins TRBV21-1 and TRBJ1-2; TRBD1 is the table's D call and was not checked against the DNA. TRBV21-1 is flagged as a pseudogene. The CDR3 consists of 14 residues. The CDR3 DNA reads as TGTGCCAGCCAGTACGCACAGCCTTCCTATGGCTACACCTTC. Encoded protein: CASQYAQPSYGYTF.

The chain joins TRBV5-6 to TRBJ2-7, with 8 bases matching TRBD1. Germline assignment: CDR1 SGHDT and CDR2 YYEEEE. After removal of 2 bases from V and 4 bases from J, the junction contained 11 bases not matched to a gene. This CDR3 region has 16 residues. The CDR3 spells CASSFVPGTGKYEQYF. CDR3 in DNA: TGTGCCAGCAGCTTTGTCCCTGGGACAGGTAAATACGAGCAGTACTTC.